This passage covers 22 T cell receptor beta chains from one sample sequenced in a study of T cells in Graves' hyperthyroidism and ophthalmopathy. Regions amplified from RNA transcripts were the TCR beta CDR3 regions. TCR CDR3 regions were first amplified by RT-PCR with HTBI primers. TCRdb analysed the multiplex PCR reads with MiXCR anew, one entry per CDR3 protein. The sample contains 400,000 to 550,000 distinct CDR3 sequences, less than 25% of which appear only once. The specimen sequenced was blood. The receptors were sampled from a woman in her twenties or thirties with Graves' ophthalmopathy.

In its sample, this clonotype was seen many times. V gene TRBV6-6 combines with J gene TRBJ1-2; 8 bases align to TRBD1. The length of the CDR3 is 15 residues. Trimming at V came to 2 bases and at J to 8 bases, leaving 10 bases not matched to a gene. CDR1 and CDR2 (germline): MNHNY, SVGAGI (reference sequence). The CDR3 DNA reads TGTGCCAGCAGTTACAGGACAGGGAGAATAGGAGGCTACACCTTC. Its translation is CASSYRTGRIGGYTF.

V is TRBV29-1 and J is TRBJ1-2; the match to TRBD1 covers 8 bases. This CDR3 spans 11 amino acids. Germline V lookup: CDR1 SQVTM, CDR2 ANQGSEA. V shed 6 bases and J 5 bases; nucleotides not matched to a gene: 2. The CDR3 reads CSVGQGYGYTF. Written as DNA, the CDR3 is TGCAGCGTCGGACAGGGTTATGGCTACACCTTC.

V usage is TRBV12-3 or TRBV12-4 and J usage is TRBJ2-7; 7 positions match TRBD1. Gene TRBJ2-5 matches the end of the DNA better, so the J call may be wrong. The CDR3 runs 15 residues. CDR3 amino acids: CASSSTGRNLGTQYF. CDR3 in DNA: TGTGCCAGCAGTTCGACAGGGCGCAATCTCGGGACCCAGTACTTC.

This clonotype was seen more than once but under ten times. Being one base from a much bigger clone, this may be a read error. CDR3 coding DNA: TGTGCCAGCAGCTTACAGGGTGGTCTGCCCAAAAACATTAAGTACTTC. Encoded protein: CASSLQGGLPKNIKYF. The V call is TRBV11-1, the J call TRBJ2-4; D is perhaps TRBD1 (5 bases). Germline CDR1 is SGHAT and CDR2 is FQDESV (reference sequence). The CDR3 has 16 residues.

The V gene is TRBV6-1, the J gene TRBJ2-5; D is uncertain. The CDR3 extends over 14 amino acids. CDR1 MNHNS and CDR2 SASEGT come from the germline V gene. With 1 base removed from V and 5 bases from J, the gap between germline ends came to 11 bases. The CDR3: CASSEGPGGETQYF. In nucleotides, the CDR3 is TGTGCCAGCAGTGAAGGGCCGGGTGGCGAGACCCAGTACTTC.

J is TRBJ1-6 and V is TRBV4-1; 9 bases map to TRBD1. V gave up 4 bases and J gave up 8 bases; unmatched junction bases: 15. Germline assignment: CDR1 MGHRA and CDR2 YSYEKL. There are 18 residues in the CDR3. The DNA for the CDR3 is TGCGCCAGCAGCCCCACCCAGGGACAGGGAGGGACGTATTCACCCCTCCACTTT. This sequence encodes CASSPTQGQGGTYSPLHF.

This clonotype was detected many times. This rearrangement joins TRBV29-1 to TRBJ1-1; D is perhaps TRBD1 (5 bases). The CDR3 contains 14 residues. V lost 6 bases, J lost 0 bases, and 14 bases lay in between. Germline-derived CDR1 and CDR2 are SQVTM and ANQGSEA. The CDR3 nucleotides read TGCAGCGTGGCAGACAGTTACCTGAACACTGAAGCTTTCTTT. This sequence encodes CSVADSYLNTEAFF.

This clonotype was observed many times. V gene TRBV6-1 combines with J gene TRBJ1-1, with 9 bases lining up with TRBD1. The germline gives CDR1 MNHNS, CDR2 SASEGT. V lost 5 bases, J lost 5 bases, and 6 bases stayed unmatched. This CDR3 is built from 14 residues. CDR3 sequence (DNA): TGTGCCAGCAGTAAGACAGGGGGAAAGACTGAAGCTTTCTTT. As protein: CASSKTGGKTEAFF.

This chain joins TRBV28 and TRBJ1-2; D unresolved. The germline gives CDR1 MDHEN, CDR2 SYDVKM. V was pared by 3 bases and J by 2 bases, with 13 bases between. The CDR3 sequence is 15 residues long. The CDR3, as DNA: TGTGCCAGCAGTTTTTATCTCGACCCAAACTATGGCTACACCTTC. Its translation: CASSFYLDPNYGYTF.

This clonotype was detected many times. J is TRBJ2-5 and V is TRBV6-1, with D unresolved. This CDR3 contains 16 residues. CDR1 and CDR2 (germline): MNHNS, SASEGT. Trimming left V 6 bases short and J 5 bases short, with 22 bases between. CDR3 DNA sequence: TGTGCCAGCAGGGAGCCGTCGCGACTGATGGGGGAGACCCAGTACTTC. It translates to CASREPSRLMGETQYF.

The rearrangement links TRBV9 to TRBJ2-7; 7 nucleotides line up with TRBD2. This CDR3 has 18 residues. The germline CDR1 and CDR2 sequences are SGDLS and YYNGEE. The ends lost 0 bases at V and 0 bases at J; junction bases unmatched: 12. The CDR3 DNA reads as TGTGCCAGCAGCGTAGGAGGGGTCGGAGGCGGGAGCTCCTACGAGCAGTACTTC. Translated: CASSVGGVGGGSSYEQYF.

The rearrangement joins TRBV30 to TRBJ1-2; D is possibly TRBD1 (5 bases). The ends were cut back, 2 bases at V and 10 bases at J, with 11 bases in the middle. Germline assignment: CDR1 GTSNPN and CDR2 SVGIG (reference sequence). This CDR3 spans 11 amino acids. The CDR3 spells CAWSKQVHYTF. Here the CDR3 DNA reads TGTGCCTGGAGTAAACAGGTGCACTACACCTTC.

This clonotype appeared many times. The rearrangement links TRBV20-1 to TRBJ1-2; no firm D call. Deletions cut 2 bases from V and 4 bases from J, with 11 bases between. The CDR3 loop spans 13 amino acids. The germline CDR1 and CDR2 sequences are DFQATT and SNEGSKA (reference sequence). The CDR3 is CSARPTDSYGYTF. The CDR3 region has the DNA TGCAGTGCTAGACCCACAGATTCCTATGGCTACACCTTC.

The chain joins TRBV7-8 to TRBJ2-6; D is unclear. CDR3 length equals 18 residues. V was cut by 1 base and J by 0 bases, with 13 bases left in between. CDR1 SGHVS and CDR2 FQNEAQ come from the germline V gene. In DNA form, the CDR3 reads TGTGCCAGCAGCTTAGGTCCCAGGTCATACTCTGGGGCCAACGTCCTGACTTTC. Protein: CASSLGPRSYSGANVLTF.

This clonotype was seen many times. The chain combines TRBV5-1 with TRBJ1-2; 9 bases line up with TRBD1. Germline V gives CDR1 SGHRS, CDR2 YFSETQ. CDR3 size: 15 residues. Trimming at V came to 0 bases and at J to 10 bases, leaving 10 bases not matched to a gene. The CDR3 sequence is CASSLDAGTGRDYTF. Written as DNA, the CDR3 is TGCGCCAGCAGCTTGGACGCCGGGACAGGGAGGGACTACACCTTC.

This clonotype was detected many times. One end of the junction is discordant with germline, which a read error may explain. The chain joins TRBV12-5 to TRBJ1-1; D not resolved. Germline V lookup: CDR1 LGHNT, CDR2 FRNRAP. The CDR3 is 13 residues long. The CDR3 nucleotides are TGTGCTAGTGGTTTAGGAGGGAACACTGAAGTTTTCTTT. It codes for CASGLGGNTEVFF.

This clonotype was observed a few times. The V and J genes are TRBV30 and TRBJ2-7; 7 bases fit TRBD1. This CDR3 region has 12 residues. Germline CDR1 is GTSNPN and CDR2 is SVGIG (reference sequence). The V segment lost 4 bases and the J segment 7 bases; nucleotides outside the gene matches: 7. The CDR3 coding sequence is TGTGCCTGGAAAAAGGGGGCAAGGGAGCAGTACTTC. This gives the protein CAWKKGAREQYF.

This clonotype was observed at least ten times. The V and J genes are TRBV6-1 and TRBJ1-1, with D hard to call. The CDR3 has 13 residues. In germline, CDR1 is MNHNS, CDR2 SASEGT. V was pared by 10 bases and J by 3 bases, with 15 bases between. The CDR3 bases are TGTGCCACCACCGGGCAAAGGGACACTGAAGCTTTCTTT. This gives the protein CATTGQRDTEAFF.

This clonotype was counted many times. The CDR3 protein is CASSDGPPRYGYTF. CDR3 coding DNA: TGTGCCAGCAGTGACGGACCCCCTCGCTATGGCTACACCTTC. J is TRBJ1-2 and V is TRBV2, with D hard to call. CDR3 size: 14 residues. Germline V gives CDR1 SNHLY, CDR2 FYNNEI. V lost 3 bases and J 4 bases, leaving 12 bases between the germline ends. Drawing the rest from reference TRBV2 and TRBJ1-2, the complete variable domain is EPEVTQTPSHQVTQMGQEVILRCVPISNHLYFYWYRQILGQKVEFLVSFYNNEISEKSEIFDDQFSVERPDGSNFTLKIRSTKLEDSAMYFCASSDGPPRYGYTFGSGTRLTVV.

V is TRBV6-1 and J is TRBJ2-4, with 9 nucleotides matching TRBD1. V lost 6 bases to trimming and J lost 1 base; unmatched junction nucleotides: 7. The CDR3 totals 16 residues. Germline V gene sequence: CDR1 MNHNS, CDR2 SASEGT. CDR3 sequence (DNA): TGTGCCAGCAGCCGGGACAGGGAGCGGGCCAAAAACATTCAGTACTTC. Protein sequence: CASSRDRERAKNIQYF.

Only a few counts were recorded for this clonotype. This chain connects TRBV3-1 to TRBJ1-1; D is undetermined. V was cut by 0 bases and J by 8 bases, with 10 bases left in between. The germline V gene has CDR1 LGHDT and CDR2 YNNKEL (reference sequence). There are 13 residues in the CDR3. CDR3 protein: CASSQDLRGEAFF. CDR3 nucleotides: TGTGCCAGCAGCCAAGATTTACGTGGGGAAGCTTTCTTT. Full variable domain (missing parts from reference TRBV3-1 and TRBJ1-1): DTAVSQTPKYLVTQMGNDKSIKCEQNLGHDTMYWYKQDSKKFLKIMFSYNNKELIINETVPNRFSPKSPDKAHLNLHINSLELGDSAVYFCASSQDLRGEAFFGQGTRLTVV.

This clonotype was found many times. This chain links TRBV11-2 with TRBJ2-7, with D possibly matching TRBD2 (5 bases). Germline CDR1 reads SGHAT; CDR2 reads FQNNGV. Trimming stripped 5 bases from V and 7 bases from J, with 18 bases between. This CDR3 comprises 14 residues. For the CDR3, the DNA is TGTGCCAGCAGCGTAACGGGGTTTGCGGGTGAGCAGTACTTC. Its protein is CASSVTGFAGEQYF.